These 7 T cell receptor beta chains originate from one sample sequenced in a study of T cell repertoires in ileal Crohn's disease. Method: immunoSEQ multiplex PCR; TCRdb's copy keeps in-frame clones and lacks some. This sample has fewer than 2,500 clones; more than 85% occur once, and the top ten carry roughly 6%. Material for sequencing was ileal tissue. The receptors were sampled from an adult with Crohn's disease.

This chain connects TRBV18 to TRBJ1-1; D is possibly TRBD1 (5 bases). V lost 1 base, J lost 3 bases, and 12 bases lay in between. The CDR3 extends over 15 amino acids. CDR1 is KGHSH, CDR2 LQKENI, per germline. The CDR3: CASSPRRGSYTEAFF. As DNA, the CDR3 is TGTGCCAGCTCACCACGGAGGGGTTCGTACACTGAAGCTTTCTTT.

The chain couples TRBV27 to TRBJ2-7, with 8 nucleotides matching TRBD1. V gave up 5 bases and J gave up 7 bases; unmatched junction bases: 1. This CDR3 is 11 amino acids long. CDR1 and CDR2 from the germline V gene are MNHEY and SMNVEV (reference sequence). The CDR3 region has the DNA TGTGCCAGCAGTACAGGGGGAGAGCAGTACTTC. Amino acids: CASSTGGEQYF.

This clone was seen more than once but under ten times. The V and J genes are TRBV11-2 and TRBJ2-1; a possible D gene is TRBD2 (5 bases). The CDR3 is 15 residues long. Germline CDR1 reads SGHAT; CDR2 reads FQNNGV. The V end was cut by 5 bases, the J end by 13 bases, with 24 bases between. CDR3 sequence: CASSPSGTAAHNQFF. The CDR3 DNA reads TGTGCCAGCAGCCCAAGTGGTACAGCGGCGCACAACCAGTTCTTC.

CDR3 residues: CASSVAASRSTEAFF. CDR3 sequence (DNA): TGTGCCAGCAGCGTAGCTGCGTCGAGAAGCACTGAAGCTTTCTTT. V is TRBV9 and J is TRBJ1-1; D unclear. Trimming removed 0 bases at V and 4 bases at J, with 13 bases between. Germline V gene data show CDR1 as SGDLS and CDR2 as YYNGEE. This CDR3 is built from 15 residues.

This clone came up once. The CDR3 loop is CASSSEETQYF. The CDR3 nucleotides read TGTGCCAGCTCGTCCGAAGAGACCCAGTACTTC. The V gene is TRBV18, the J gene TRBJ2-5; no clear D gene. From germline, CDR1 is KGHSH and CDR2 LQKENI. The CDR3 sequence is 11 residues long. V was shortened by 6 bases and J by 3 bases, with 5 bases between the two germline ends.

This clone was detected only once. This chain links TRBV27 with TRBJ2-4; D unclear. CDR1 is MNHEY and CDR2 is SMNVEV in the germline V gene (reference sequence). This CDR3 has 15 amino acids. Trimming removed 5 bases at V and 0 bases at J, with 11 bases between. CDR3 in amino acids: CASSPRLLAKNIQYF. As DNA, the CDR3 is TGTGCCAGCAGTCCCAGACTGTTAGCCAAAAACATTCAGTACTTC.

V is TRBV30 and J is TRBJ1-6; 9 nucleotides align to TRBD1. The V and J ends lost 3 bases and 6 bases, in that order; junction bases with no gene match: 0. Germline V gene lookup returns CDR1 GTSNPN and CDR2 SVGIG (reference sequence). CDR3 length: 13 residues. CDR3 DNA sequence: TGTGCCTGGAGGACAGGGGGTAATTCACCCCTCCACTTT. This codes for CAWRTGGNSPLHF.